By frequency, the clone carrying this T cell receptor beta chain registers medium-sized. Its target is not known. This sample was included in a study of CXCR3-negative and CXCR3-positive naive CD8 T cells. Study-wide points: The TRBV-TRBJ usage of naive CXCR3-negative and CXCR3-positive cells was similar, but that of memory cells differed. For the naive subsets, surface CD5 was similar, and TCR strength was inferred from TRB CDR3 properties. Researchers report CXCR3 expression partially decreased after cryopreservation, with fresh PBMCs used in most assays.

Naive CD8+ T cells displayed a CD45RO-CCR7+CD27+CD95- phenotype. TRB cDNA libraries were made by UMI-labeled 5' RACE. TCRdb re-called the 5' RACE reads, yielding one record per CDR3 amino acid sequence without DNA. The table lists 6,000 to 8,500 distinct CDR3 sequences. This CDR3 spans 14 amino acids. Germline V gives CDR1 MGHDK, CDR2 SYGVNS. Sequencing used naive CXCR3- CD8+ T cells from blood. The subset here: CD45RO-CCR7+CD27+CD95- naive CD8+ T cells lacking CXCR3 (TNR3-). This receptor was identified in a human donor in good health. Some clones in this sample may be carry-over from other donors' samples. The chain joins TRBV25-1 to TRBJ2-5; TCRdb gives TRBD1 as the D gene, but with no DNA this cannot be confirmed. The CDR3 protein is CASSDGTQGETQYF. Combining the CDR3 with reference TRBV25-1 and TRBJ2-5 gives the whole variable domain EADIYQTPRYLVIGTGKKITLECSQTMGHDKMYWYQQDPGMELHLIHYSYGVNSTEKGDLSSESTVSRIRTEHFPLTLESARPSHTSQYLCASSDGTQGETQYFGPGTRLLVL.